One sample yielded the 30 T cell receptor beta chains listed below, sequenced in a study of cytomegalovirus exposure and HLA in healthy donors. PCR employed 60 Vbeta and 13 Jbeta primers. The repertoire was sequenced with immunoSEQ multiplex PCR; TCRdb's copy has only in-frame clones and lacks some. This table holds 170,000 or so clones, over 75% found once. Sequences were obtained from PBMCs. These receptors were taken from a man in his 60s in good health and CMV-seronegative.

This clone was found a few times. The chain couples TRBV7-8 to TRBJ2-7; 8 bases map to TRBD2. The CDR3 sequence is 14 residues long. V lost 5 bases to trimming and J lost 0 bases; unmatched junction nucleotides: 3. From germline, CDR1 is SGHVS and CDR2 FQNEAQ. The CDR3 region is CASSRGGSSYEQYF. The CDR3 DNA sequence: TGTGCCAGCAGCCGGGGGGGGAGCTCCTACGAGCAGTACTTC.

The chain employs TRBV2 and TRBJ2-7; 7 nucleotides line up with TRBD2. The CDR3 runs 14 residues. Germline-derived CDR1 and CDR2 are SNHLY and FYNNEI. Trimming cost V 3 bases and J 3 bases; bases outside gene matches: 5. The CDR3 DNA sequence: TGTGCCAGCAGTGACCTAGCGGAACACTACGAGCAGTACTTC. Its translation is CASSDLAEHYEQYF.

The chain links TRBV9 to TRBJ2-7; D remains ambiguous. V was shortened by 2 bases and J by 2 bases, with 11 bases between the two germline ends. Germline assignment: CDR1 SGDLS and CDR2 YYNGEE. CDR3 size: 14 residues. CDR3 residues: CASSVQVGTYEQYF. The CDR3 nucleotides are TGTGCCAGCAGCGTCCAGGTAGGAACCTACGAGCAGTACTTC. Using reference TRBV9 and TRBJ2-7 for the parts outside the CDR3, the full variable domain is DSGVTQTPKHLITATGQRVTLRCSPRSGDLSVYWYQQSLDQGLQFLIQYYNGEERAKGNILERFSAQQFPDLHSELNLSSLELGDSALYFCASSVQVGTYEQYFGPGTRLTVT.

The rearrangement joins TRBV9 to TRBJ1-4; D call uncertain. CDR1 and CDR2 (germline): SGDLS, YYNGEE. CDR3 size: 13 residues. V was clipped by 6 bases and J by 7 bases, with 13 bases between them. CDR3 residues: CASKEDGSEKLFF. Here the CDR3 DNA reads TGTGCCAGCAAAGAGGACGGGAGTGAAAAACTGTTTTTT.

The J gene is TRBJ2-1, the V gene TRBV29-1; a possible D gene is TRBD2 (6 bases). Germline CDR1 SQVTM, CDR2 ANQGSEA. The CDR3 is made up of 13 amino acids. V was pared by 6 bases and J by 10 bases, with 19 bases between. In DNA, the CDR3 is TGCAGCGTCGTTAGCGGCACTTCGGGAGAGCAGTTCTTC. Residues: CSVVSGTSGEQFF.

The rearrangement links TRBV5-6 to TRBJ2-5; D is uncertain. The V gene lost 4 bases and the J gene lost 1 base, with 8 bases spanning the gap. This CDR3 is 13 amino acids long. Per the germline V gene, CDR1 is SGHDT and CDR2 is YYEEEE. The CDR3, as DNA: TGTGCCAGCAGCCGTACAGCCCAAGAGACCCAGTACTTC. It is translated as CASSRTAQETQYF.

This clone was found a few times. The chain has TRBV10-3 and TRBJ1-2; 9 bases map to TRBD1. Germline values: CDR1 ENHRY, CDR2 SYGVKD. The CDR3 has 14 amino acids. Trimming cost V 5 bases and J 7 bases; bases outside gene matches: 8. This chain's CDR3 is CAISSLGTGSGYTF. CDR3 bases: TGTGCCATCAGTTCCCTGGGGACAGGGAGTGGCTACACCTTC.

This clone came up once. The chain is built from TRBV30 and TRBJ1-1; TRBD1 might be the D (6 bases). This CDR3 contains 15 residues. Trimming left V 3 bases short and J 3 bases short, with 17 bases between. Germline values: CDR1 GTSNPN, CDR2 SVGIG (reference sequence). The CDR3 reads CAWRPRIAGDTEAFF. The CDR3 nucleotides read TGTGCCTGGAGGCCCCGGATCGCAGGGGACACTGAAGCTTTCTTT.

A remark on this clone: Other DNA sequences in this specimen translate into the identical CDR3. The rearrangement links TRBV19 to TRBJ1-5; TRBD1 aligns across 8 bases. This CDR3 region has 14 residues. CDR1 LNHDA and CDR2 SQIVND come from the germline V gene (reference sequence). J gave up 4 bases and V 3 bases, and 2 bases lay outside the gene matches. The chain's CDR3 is CASSITGGNQPQHF. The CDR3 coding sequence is TGTGCCAGTAGTATTACAGGGGGTAATCAGCCCCAGCATTTT. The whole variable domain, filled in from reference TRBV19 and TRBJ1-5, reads DGGITQSPKYLFRKEGQNVTLSCEQNLNHDAMYWYRQDPGQGLRLIYYSQIVNDFQKGDIAEGYSVSREKKESFPLTVTSAQKNPTAFYLCASSITGGNQPQHFGDGTRLSIL.

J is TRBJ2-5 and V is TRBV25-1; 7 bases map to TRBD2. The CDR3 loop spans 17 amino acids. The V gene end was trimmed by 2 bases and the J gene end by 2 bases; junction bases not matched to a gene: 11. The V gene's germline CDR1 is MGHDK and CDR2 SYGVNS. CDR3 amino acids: CASSEISGASGQETQYF. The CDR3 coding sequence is TGTGCCAGCAGTGAAATTTCCGGGGCTAGCGGTCAAGAGACCCAGTACTTC.

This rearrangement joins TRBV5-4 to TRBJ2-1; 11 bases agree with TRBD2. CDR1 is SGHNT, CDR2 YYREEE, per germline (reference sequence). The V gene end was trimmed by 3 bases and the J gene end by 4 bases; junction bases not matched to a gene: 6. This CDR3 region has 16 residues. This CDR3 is CASSSPRTSGYNEQFF. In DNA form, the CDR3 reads TGTGCCAGCAGCTCACCTAGGACTAGCGGGTACAATGAGCAGTTCTTC.

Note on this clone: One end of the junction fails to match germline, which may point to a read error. CDR3 residues: CASSQEAPGTGLYGYPF. CDR3 nucleotide sequence: TGTGCCAGCAGCCAAGAAGCCCCCGGGACAGGACTCTATGGCTACCCCTTC. This chain uses TRBV4-2 with TRBJ1-2; TRBD1 aligns across 8 bases. The CDR3 extends over 17 amino acids. From germline, CDR1 is LGHNA and CDR2 YNFKEQ.

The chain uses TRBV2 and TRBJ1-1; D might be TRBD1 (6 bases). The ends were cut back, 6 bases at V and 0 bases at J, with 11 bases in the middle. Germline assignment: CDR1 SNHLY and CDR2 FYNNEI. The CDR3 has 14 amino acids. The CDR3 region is CASSSDRLNTEAFF. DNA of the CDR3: TGTGCCAGCAGCTCGGACAGACTGAACACTGAAGCTTTCTTT.

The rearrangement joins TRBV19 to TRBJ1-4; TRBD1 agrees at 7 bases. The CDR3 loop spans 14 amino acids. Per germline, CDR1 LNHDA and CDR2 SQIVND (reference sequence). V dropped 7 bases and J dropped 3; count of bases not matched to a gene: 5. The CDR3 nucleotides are TGTGCCAGTAACCCGGGACAGCCTAATGAAAAACTGTTTTTT. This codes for CASNPGQPNEKLFF.

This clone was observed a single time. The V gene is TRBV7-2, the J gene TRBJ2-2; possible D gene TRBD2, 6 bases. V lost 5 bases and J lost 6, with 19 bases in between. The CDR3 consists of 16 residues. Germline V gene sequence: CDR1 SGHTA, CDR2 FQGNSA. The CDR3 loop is CASSKTGGATAGELFF. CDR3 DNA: TGTGCCAGCAGCAAGACCGGGGGAGCAACAGCCGGGGAGCTGTTTTTT.

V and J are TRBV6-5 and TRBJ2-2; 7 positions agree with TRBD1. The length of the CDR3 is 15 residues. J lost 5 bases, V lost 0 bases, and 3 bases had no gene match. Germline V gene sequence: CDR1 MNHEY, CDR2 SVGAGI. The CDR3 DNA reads TGTGCCAGCAGTTACTCGAACAGGGGTACCGGGGAGCTGTTTTTT. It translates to CASSYSNRGTGELFF.

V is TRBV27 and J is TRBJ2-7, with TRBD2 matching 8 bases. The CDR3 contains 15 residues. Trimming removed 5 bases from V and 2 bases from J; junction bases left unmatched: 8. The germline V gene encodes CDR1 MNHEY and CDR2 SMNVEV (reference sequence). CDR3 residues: CASSEAGAIAYEQYF. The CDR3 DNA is TGTGCCAGCAGTGAAGCGGGGGCAATCGCCTACGAGCAGTACTTC.

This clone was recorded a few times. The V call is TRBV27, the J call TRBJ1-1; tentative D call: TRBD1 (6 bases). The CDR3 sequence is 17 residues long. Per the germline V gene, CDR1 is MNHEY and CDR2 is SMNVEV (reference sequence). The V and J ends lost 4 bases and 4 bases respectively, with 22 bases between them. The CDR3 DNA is TGTGCCAGCAGTTGGACTCAGGGGATGGGCTCTCCCACTGAAGCTTTCTTT. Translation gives CASSWTQGMGSPTEAFF.

CDR3 protein: CASSPKTSLETQYF. In DNA form, the CDR3 reads TGTGCCAGTAGTCCCAAGACTAGCCTCGAGACCCAGTACTTC. The chain combines TRBV19 with TRBJ2-5; TRBD2 matches at 7 bases. This CDR3 has 14 residues. Germline V gives CDR1 LNHDA, CDR2 SQIVND (reference sequence). The V gene end was trimmed by 5 bases and the J gene end by 5 bases; junction bases not matched to a gene: 8.

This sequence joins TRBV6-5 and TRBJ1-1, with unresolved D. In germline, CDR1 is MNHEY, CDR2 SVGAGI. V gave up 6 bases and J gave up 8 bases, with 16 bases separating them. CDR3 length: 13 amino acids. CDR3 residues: CASSPPSRSEAFF. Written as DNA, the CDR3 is TGTGCCAGCAGCCCCCCCTCTAGGTCCGAAGCTTTCTTT.

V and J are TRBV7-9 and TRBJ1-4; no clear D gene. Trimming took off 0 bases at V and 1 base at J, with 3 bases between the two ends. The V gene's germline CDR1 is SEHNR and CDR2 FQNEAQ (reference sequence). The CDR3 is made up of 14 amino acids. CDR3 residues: CASSLARTNEKLFF. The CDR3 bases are TGTGCCAGCAGCTTAGCTCGAACTAATGAAAAACTGTTTTTT.

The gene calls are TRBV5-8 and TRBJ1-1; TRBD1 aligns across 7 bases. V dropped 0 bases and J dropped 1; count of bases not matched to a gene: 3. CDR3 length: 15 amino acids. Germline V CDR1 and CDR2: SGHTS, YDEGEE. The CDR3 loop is CASSLVGTANTEAFF. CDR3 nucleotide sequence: TGTGCCAGCAGCTTGGTTGGGACAGCGAACACTGAAGCTTTCTTT.

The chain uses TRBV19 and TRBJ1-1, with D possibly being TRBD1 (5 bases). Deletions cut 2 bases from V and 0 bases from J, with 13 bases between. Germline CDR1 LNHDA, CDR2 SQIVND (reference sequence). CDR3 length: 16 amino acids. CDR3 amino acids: CASSIQGITLNTEAFF. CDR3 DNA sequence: TGTGCCAGTAGTATACAGGGAATCACCTTGAACACTGAAGCTTTCTTT.

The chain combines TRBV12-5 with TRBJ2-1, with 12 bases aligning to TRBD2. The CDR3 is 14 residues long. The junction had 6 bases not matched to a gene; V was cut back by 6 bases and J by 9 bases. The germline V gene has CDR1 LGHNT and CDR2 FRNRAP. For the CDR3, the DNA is TGTGCTAGTGGATTTGGACTAGCGGGAACTGAGCAGTTCTTC. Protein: CASGFGLAGTEQFF.

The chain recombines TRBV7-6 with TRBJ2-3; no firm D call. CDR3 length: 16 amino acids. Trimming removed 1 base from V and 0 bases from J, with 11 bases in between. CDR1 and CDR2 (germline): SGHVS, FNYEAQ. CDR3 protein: CASSLVVTGSTDTQYF. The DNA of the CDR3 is TGTGCCAGCAGCTTAGTTGTAACCGGGAGCACAGATACGCAGTATTTT.

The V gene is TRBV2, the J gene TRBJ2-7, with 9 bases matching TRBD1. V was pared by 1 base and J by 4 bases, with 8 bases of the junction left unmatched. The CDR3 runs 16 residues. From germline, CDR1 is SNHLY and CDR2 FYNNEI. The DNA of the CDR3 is TGTGCCAGCAGTGAAGACAGGGGGCGCTATCTTTACGAGCAGTACTTC. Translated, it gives CASSEDRGRYLYEQYF.

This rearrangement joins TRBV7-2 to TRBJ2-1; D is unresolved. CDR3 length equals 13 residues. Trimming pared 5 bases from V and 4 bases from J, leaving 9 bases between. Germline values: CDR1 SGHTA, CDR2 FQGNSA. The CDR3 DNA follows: TGTGCCAGCAGCGAGTCTTATTACAATGAGCAGTTCTTC. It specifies CASSESYYNEQFF.

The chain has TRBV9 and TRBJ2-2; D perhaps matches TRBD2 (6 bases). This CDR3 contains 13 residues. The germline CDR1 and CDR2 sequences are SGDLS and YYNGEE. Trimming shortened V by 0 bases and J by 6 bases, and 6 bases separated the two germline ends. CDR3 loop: CASSVGGAGELFF. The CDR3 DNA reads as TGTGCCAGCAGCGTAGGCGGGGCCGGGGAGCTGTTTTTT.

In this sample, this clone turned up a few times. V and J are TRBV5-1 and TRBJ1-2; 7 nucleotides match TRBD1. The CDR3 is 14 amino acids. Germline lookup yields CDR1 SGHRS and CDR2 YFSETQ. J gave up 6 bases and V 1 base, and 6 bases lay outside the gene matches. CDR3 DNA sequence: TGCGCCAGCAGCTTGCCCCAGGGGGATCATGGCTACACCTTC. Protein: CASSLPQGDHGYTF.

CDR3 in amino acids: CASSTSFNEQFF. Here the CDR3 DNA reads TGTGCCAGTAGTACCTCGTTCAATGAGCAGTTCTTC. The rearrangement links TRBV19 to TRBJ2-1, with D unresolved. From germline, CDR1 is LNHDA and CDR2 SQIVND (reference sequence). The CDR3 is 12 amino acids. V was trimmed by 4 bases and J by 6 bases, leaving 7 bases between them.